This paragraph covers one T cell receptor beta chain sequence. The data stem from a study of T-cell reconstitution after alpha-beta-depleted transplantation in children. This sample's TCRbeta library carried unique molecular identifier barcodes. TCRdb re-analysed the PCR reads in MiXCR, keeping a single row per CDR3 protein. The table includes approximately 800,000 distinct CDR3 sequences, 15% to 20% detected once. V was cut by 5 bases and J by 7 bases, with 18 bases left in between. There are 14 residues in the CDR3. The germline CDR1 and CDR2 sequences are SQVTM and ANQGSEA. This clonotype was obtained from a male patient younger than 18 who had a stem cell transplant for acute lymphoblastic leukemia, so the T cells may come from the graft donor. The material was PBMCs, mostly from graft donor cells, obtained 360 days after TCRalphabeta/CD19-depleted stem cell transplant. The rearrangement links TRBV29-1 to TRBJ2-1; no firm D call. CDR3 sequence: CSVTPPVGVNEQFF. The CDR3 DNA reads TGCAGCGTTACCCCACCGGTAGGAGTAAATGAGCAGTTCTTC.